A single T cell receptor beta chain is shown here with its context. This clonotype was recorded many times. Its binding antigen is unknown. No per-base quality is available; no much larger clone lies one base away. For CDR1 and CDR2, the germline V gene lists SGHDN and FVKESK. Counted from cysteine to phenylalanine, this CDR3 has 15 amino acids. Only the CDR3 DNA is retained, 45 bases long and in frame from the first base. Compared with germline, V lacks 4 bases and J lacks 1 base; bases without a gene match: 3. The data were taken from a study of T cells in Graves' hyperthyroidism and ophthalmopathy (dated 2019 in TCRdb). Looking at the study overall: Peripheral blood was collected at initial diagnosis, before any treatment. TCR V-J signatures able to tell the groups apart were searched for in a discovery cohort of 95 to 100 patients, of whom fewer than 45 had Graves' ophthalmopathy and under 65 had stable Graves' hyperthyroidism. Prospective prediction of ophthalmopathy was tested in an independent validation cohort consisting of some 19 hyperthyroidism patients and around 16 patients who later progressed to ophthalmopathy. For training and testing, the 100 patients in the discovery cohort were randomly divided in a 7:3 ratio. In roughly six Graves' hyperthyroidism patients, the study also compared T-cell repertoires from thyroid tissue with T-cell repertoires from blood. Following sampling, methimazole starting at 30 mg daily was given to hyperthyroidism patients, and high-dose intravenous methylprednisolone was given to ophthalmopathy patients. TCR Vbeta CDR3 sequencing of 120 to 150 peripheral blood samples (about 45 ophthalmopathy, 75 hyperthyroidism and roughly 17 progressor patients) is reported in the paper.

Amplification of TCR beta CDR3 regions was carried out from RNA transcripts. A first-round RT-PCR of the TCR CDR3 used the HTBI primer set with the Qiagen OneStep RT-PCR kit. Libraries were constructed in a second round of multiplex PCR, after which size selection and purification were performed. Paired-end sequencing of the libraries was performed with 100 bp reads on an Illumina HiSeq2000. For the original study's pipeline: SOAPnuke was used to process the raw data, throwing out any read that contained adapters or uncalled bases, had a mean Phred below 15, or lacked an exact constant-primer or identifier match. High-quality paired reads were merged with COPE v1.2.5, and unique nucleotide sequences were defined as clonotypes. MiTCR v1.1 was used to align clonotypes to the IMGT TRBV, TRBD and TRBJ reference segments. The analysis was restricted to V-J combinations with a frequency above 0.0001, which together covered 99% to 99.2% of the repertoires. The TCS score was defined as the ratio of F50 (clonal expansion) to E x V (chaos), calculated using BLOSUM62-based TCRdist between CDR3 peptides within each V-J. Welch's t-statistics and random forest reduced roughly 540 V-J features to some 14, which were used in a naive Bayes classifier (R e1071). TCRdb reanalyzed the raw reads on its own, using fastp at Q25 for trimming and MiXCR for clone calling, and kept in-frame beta chains. Rows with a matching CDR3 protein are joined into one entry that keeps the most common DNA and genes. The V and J calls, along with clone size, are taken from TCRdb and not from the paper's own processing. The sample yields around 180,000 distinct CDR3 sequences; over 15% were counted once. 25% to 30% of the sample is held by the ten biggest clonotypes.

Study-level results and caveats: Most expanded thyroid clonotypes (frequency above 0.001) were also detected in blood, suggesting blood repertoires may reflect thyroid immune responses. In validation, progression to ophthalmopathy was predicted by the model with around 70% sensitivity and 72.22% specificity, a median of around 6.5 months before onset. Sample size was not statistically predetermined, and investigators were not blinded to group allocation. Ophthalmopathy was separated from stable hyperthyroidism by a 13 V-J signature model, with approximately 90% sensitivity and about 81% specificity obtained in cross-validation and 80%/75% obtained in testing.

Graves' hyperthyroidism was defined as stable when no progression to ophthalmopathy occurred over 18 months of follow-up. The hyperthyroidism patients were between 18 and 65 years old and newly diagnosed, with a disease duration of less than 2 months. Exclusion was applied to patients with uncontrolled infections, other autoimmune diseases, pregnancy or lactation. Diagnoses were based on clinical symptoms, serum thyroxine and TRAb, thyroid ultrasound and orbital computed tomography. PBMCs were isolated from about 9 ml of fresh peripheral blood by Ficoll-Paque density gradient centrifugation. Total RNA was extracted with Trizol reagent, and quality was checked on an Agilent 2100 Bioanalyzer.

This sequence was found in a woman between 45 and 65 years old with Graves' hyperthyroidism. Sequencing was done on a sample of blood. The chain is assembled from TRBV14 and TRBJ2-3, with 9 junctional bases fitting TRBD1. The CDR3 reads CASSLNRGRTDTQYF. In nucleotides, the sequence is TGTGCCAGCAGCCTGAACAGGGGGCGCACAGATACGCAGTATTTT. Reference TRBV14 and TRBJ2-3 proteins supply the regions before and after the CDR3; the full variable domain is: EAGVTQFPSHSVIEKGQTVTLRCDPISGHDNLYWYRRVMGKEIKFLLHFVKESKQDESGMPNNRFLAERTGGTYSTLKVQPAELEDSGVYFCASSLNRGRTDTQYFGPGTRLTVL.